This paragraph covers one T cell receptor (beta chain) sequence. The antigen is not known. V shed 5 bases, J shed 3 bases, and the junction held 9 bases outside the gene matches. The CDR3 contains 15 residues. Germline lookup yields CDR1 LNHDA and CDR2 SQIVND (reference sequence). These data belong to a study of T cell clones after liver transplantation. Background on the study: Subjects received no induction therapy and standard immunosuppression until randomization at 12-24 months post-transplant. Study observations and caveats: Graft donor-reactive T cells may have migrated into the graft rather than being deleted.

Measured with immunoSEQ multiplex PCR; TCRdb has only the in-frame clones, and not every one. Among 75,000 to 95,000 clones listed, 80% to 90% were seen once. The genes are TRBV19 and TRBJ1-2, with 7 bases that match TRBD1. Sequenced material: CD4+ T cells from blood, taken around 50 months after liver transplant. The sequence came from a human patient who received a liver transplant. Some T cells may have come from the graft donor. The CDR3 nucleotides read TGTGCCAGTAGTGTGGGACAGAATCCTTACTATGGCTACACCTTC. This encodes CASSVGQNPYYGYTF.